Listed below are T cell receptor beta chains from one sample, sequenced in a study of T cell responses to AZD1222 COVID-19 vaccine. Sequenced by immunoSEQ multiplex PCR; TCRdb stores in-frame clones only, minus some. Counted here are around 100,000 clones, 75% to 90% occurring once; the ten biggest clones make up around 9.4%. The sequences come from peripheral blood, collected on day 0 of AZD1222 vaccination. The receptors were sampled from an adult in good health. Both conserved end residues are part of each CDR3. The D gene is left open where the match is weak. For some rows the clone size is stated as once, few or many, or as a class when expanded; others skip it.

v_gene: TRBV11-2; d_gene: TRBD2; abundance: -; j_gene: TRBJ2-7; CDR3aa: CASSLALAEPAYEQYF; CDR3nt: TGTGCCAGCAGCTTAGCCCTAGCGGAACCAGCCTACGAGCAGTACTTC
v_gene: TRBV7-8; d_gene: -; abundance: -; j_gene: TRBJ1-1; CDR3aa: CASSLGAGSQAFF; CDR3nt: TGTGCCAGCAGCTTAGGGGCGGGTTCTCAAGCTTTCTTT
v_gene: TRBV7-2; d_gene: TRBD2; abundance: -; j_gene: TRBJ2-1; CDR3aa: CASSLASGRVSHEQFF; CDR3nt: TGTGCCAGCAGCTTAGCTAGCGGGAGGGTTAGCCATGAGCAGTTCTTC
v_gene: TRBV18; d_gene: -; abundance: -; j_gene: TRBJ2-7; CDR3aa: CASSPLLEYEQYF; CDR3nt: TGTGCCAGCTCACCACTCCTTGAGTACGAGCAGTACTTC
v_gene: TRBV12-5; d_gene: -; abundance: -; j_gene: TRBJ2-5; CDR3aa: CASGSSGEETQYF; CDR3nt: TGTGCTAGTGGTTCCTCAGGAGAAGAGACCCAGTACTTC
v_gene: TRBV5-1; d_gene: -; abundance: -; j_gene: TRBJ2-1; CDR3aa: CASSLEGSSYNEQFF; CDR3nt: TGCGCCAGCAGCTTGGAAGGTAGCTCCTACAATGAGCAGTTCTTC
v_gene: TRBV27; d_gene: -; abundance: -; j_gene: TRBJ2-7; CDR3aa: CASRRVSGGNRDEQYF; CDR3nt: TGTGCCAGCAGACGCGTTAGTGGGGGGAATAGGGACGAGCAGTACTTC
v_gene: TRBV3-1/TRBV3-2; d_gene: -; abundance: -; j_gene: TRBJ2-5; CDR3aa: CASSSGTPFSETQYF; CDR3nt: TGTGCCAGCAGCTCCGGTACTCCTTTCTCTGAGACCCAGTACTTC
v_gene: TRBV7-2; d_gene: TRBD2; abundance: -; j_gene: TRBJ2-1; CDR3aa: CASSFGATSGWRNEQFF; CDR3nt: TGTGCCAGCAGCTTTGGGGCGACTAGCGGGTGGAGGAATGAGCAGTTCTTC
v_gene: TRBV28; d_gene: -; abundance: -; j_gene: TRBJ1-6; CDR3aa: CAYSVRALGGNSPLHF; CDR3nt: TGTGCCTATTCTGTCAGGGCCCTGGGGGGTAATTCACCCCTCCACTTT
v_gene: TRBV27; d_gene: TRBD1; abundance: -; j_gene: TRBJ1-5; CDR3aa: CASSPRQGNQPQHF; CDR3nt: TGTGCCAGCAGTCCGCGACAGGGGAATCAGCCCCAGCATTTT
v_gene: TRBV2; d_gene: -; abundance: -; j_gene: TRBJ1-5; CDR3aa: CASKDSDNSNQPQHF; CDR3nt: TGTGCCAGCAAGGACAGCGATAATAGCAATCAGCCCCAGCATTTT
v_gene: TRBV4-2; d_gene: -; abundance: -; j_gene: TRBJ1-1; CDR3aa: CASSQDGLSSTEAFF; CDR3nt: TGTGCCAGCAGCCAAGATGGACTCTCATCGACTGAAGCTTTCTTT
v_gene: TRBV9; d_gene: TRBD2; abundance: -; j_gene: TRBJ2-1; CDR3aa: CASTLGREWYNEQFF; CDR3nt: TGTGCCAGCACTCTCGGGCGGGAGTGGTACAATGAGCAGTTCTTC
v_gene: TRBV7-9; d_gene: -; abundance: once; j_gene: TRBJ1-2; CDR3aa: CASSLGARDGYGYTF; CDR3nt: TGTGCCAGCAGCTTAGGGGCCCGGGACGGCTATGGCTACACCTTC
v_gene: TRBV5-6; d_gene: TRBD2; abundance: -; j_gene: TRBJ2-1; CDR3aa: CASSASWLAGNEQFF; CDR3nt: TGTGCCAGCAGCGCGTCTTGGCTAGCGGGCAATGAGCAGTTCTTC
v_gene: TRBV28; d_gene: -; abundance: -; j_gene: TRBJ2-3; CDR3aa: CASIGGSSTDTQYF; CDR3nt: TGTGCCAGCATTGGTGGGAGCAGCACAGATACGCAGTATTTT
v_gene: TRBV21-1; d_gene: -; abundance: -; j_gene: TRBJ1-2; CDR3aa: CASTLLWRF; CDR3nt: TGTGCCAGCACCCTACTTTGGCGTTTC
v_gene: TRBV6-1; d_gene: TRBD1; abundance: -; j_gene: TRBJ1-4; CDR3aa: CASSERGREEKLFF; CDR3nt: TGTGCCAGCAGTGAGAGGGGGCGCGAGGAAAAACTGTTTTTT
v_gene: TRBV6-4; d_gene: -; abundance: -; j_gene: TRBJ1-1; CDR3aa: CASSDEGRGTEAFF; CDR3nt: TGTGCCAGCAGTGATGAGGGGCGCGGCACTGAAGCTTTCTTT
v_gene: TRBV6-2/TRBV6-3; d_gene: -; abundance: -; j_gene: TRBJ2-7; CDR3aa: CASGFRGTSTREYF; CDR3nt: TGTGCCAGCGGTTTCCGGGGAACCTCTACGAGGGAGTACTTC
v_gene: TRBV7-2; d_gene: TRBD1; abundance: once; j_gene: TRBJ2-7; CDR3aa: CASSPPDRGAYEQYF; CDR3nt: TGTGCCAGCAGCCCCCCGGACAGGGGGGCTTACGAGCAGTACTTC